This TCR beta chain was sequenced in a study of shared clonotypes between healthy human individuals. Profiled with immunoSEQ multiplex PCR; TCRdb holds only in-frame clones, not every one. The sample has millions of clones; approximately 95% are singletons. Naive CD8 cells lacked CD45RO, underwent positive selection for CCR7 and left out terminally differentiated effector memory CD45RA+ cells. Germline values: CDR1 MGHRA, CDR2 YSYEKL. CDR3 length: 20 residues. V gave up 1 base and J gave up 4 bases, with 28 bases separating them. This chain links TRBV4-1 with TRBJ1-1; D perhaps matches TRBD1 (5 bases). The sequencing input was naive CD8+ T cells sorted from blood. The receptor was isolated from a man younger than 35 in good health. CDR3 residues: CASSQVGLRRGRSQGTEAFF. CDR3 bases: TGCGCCAGCAGCCAAGTAGGATTACGCCGGGGAAGGAGTCAGGGCACTGAAGCTTTCTTT.